Below are 23 T cell receptor beta chains sequenced from a single sample in a study of PD-L1 blockade in urothelial cancer. Documented time point: peripheral blood 6 weeks after treatment start. Clones were read by immunoSEQ multiplex PCR, and TCRdb kept only the in-frame ones, dropping some. The table records about 120,000 clones, approximately 90% of them present only once. Sequencing was performed on PBMCs, taken around atezolizumab (anti-PD-L1) treatment. These receptors were taken from a man aged 60 to 69 with urothelial cancer.

The V and J genes are TRBV19 and TRBJ1-3; D is uncertain. The CDR3 is 14 residues long. The germline gives CDR1 LNHDA, CDR2 SQIVND (reference sequence). Trimming left V 6 bases short and J 0 bases short, with 9 bases between. This CDR3 reads CASSPLSSGNTIYF. CDR3 coding DNA: TGTGCCAGTAGCCCGTTGAGCTCTGGAAACACCATATATTTT.

CDR3 sequence: CASSQEAGGSYNEQFF. In DNA, the CDR3 is TGTGCCAGCAGCCAAGAAGCGGGAGGCTCCTACAATGAGCAGTTCTTC. V usage is TRBV4-2 and J usage is TRBJ2-1; TRBD2 aligns across 9 bases. The CDR3 is made up of 16 amino acids. Germline values: CDR1 LGHNA, CDR2 YNFKEQ. V trimming: 0 bases; J trimming: 0 bases; junction bases outside the gene matches: 0.

The V call is TRBV19, the J call TRBJ1-5; 7 nucleotides align to TRBD1. The CDR3 consists of 18 residues. V shed 1 base and J 2 bases; nucleotides not matched to a gene: 11. Germline-derived CDR1 and CDR2 are LNHDA and SQIVND (reference sequence). The chain's CDR3 is CASSIAVFRQGGNQPQHF. CDR3 DNA sequence: TGTGCCAGTAGTATAGCTGTATTTAGACAGGGAGGCAATCAGCCCCAGCATTTT.

V gene TRBV18 combines with J gene TRBJ2-7; TRBD1 might be the D (5 bases). The germline V gene has CDR1 KGHSH and CDR2 LQKENI. The V end was cut by 3 bases, the J end by 2 bases, with 14 bases between. This CDR3 is built from 15 residues. The CDR3 bases are TGTGCCAGCTCACCTTCTTCGGACAAACCCTACGAGCAGTACTTC. Translating gives CASSPSSDKPYEQYF.

Remarks on this clone: Other DNA variants within this sample encode the same CDR3. This chain links TRBV9 with TRBJ2-1; 7 bases fit TRBD2. The germline V gene encodes CDR1 SGDLS and CDR2 YYNGEE. The ends lost 2 bases at V and 8 bases at J; junction bases unmatched: 10. The CDR3 is 15 residues long. Here the CDR3 DNA reads TGTGCCAGCAGCGTCGGGTTAGCGGGCGTAGATGAGCAGTTCTTC. Translated, it gives CASSVGLAGVDEQFF.

The CDR3 DNA reads TGTGCCAGCAGTGAAAGGGCGGCGGGGGCCCGGGGGGAGACCCAGTACTTC. Encoded protein: CASSERAAGARGETQYF. The chain uses TRBV6-1 and TRBJ2-5; perhaps TRBD2 as D (7 bases). With 2 bases removed from V and 5 bases from J, the gap between germline ends came to 21 bases. This CDR3 has 17 residues. Germline V CDR1 and CDR2: MNHNS, SASEGT.

The chain is built from TRBV30 and TRBJ1-3; D perhaps matches TRBD1 (6 bases). V lost 0 bases and J lost 2, with 11 bases in between. Germline CDR1 and CDR2: GTSNPN and SVGIG (reference sequence). CDR3 length: 15 amino acids. CDR3 coding DNA: TGTGCCTGGAGTGTACAAGGGGGAGCTGGAAACACCATATATTTT. The encoded protein is CAWSVQGGAGNTIYF.

This chain joins TRBV7-9 and TRBJ2-7; TRBD1 matches 7 bases. CDR3 length equals 14 residues. Germline V gene data show CDR1 as SEHNR and CDR2 as FQNEAQ (reference sequence). The V and J ends lost 4 bases and 5 bases, in that order; junction bases with no gene match: 8. The CDR3: CASSSRDRGHEQYF. The CDR3, as DNA: TGTGCCAGCAGCTCCCGGGACAGAGGACACGAGCAGTACTTC.

This clone was observed once. V is TRBV21-1 and J is TRBJ2-7; the table's TRBD2 call for D was not verified on the DNA. TRBV21-1 counts as a pseudogene. This CDR3 has 16 residues. The CDR3 nucleotides are TGTGCCAGCAGCAAAGGCGGCCAGGGAGGGACCTACGAGCAGTACTTC. It yields the protein CASSKGGQGGTYEQYF.

This chain uses TRBV19 with TRBJ2-1, with TRBD2 identical over 7 bases. Trimming took 5 bases from V and 7 from J; bases not matched to a gene: 11. The CDR3 length is 15 residues. Per the germline V gene, CDR1 is LNHDA and CDR2 is SQIVND (reference sequence). The CDR3 reads CASSSLGGRGNEQFF. CDR3 bases: TGTGCCAGTAGTTCCCTTGGCGGGAGAGGTAATGAGCAGTTCTTC.

This clone has more than one count but fewer than ten. The J gene is TRBJ2-5, the V gene TRBV5-1; D is unclear. The CDR3 consists of 12 residues. The germline V and J ends were trimmed by 2 bases and 5 bases, with 7 bases remaining between them. Germline V CDR1 and CDR2: SGHRS, YFSETQ. The CDR3 DNA reads as TGCGCCAGCAGCTTTCCTTCCGAGACCCAGTACTTC. It translates to CASSFPSETQYF.

This chain links TRBV15 with TRBJ2-1, with a possible D match to TRBD2 (6 bases). The CDR3 extends over 12 amino acids. Germline V gives CDR1 LNHNV, CDR2 YYDKDF (reference sequence). Trimming took off 3 bases at V and 11 bases at J, with 11 bases between the two ends. The CDR3 DNA sequence: TGTGCCACCAGCAGGCTCGGGACTCAGCAGTTCTTC. The encoded protein is CATSRLGTQQFF.

The chain combines TRBV11-2 with TRBJ1-2; D may be TRBD1 (5 bases). Trimming pared 0 bases from V and 4 bases from J, leaving 12 bases between. CDR1 is SGHAT and CDR2 is FQNNGV in the germline V gene. This CDR3 comprises 15 residues. DNA for the CDR3: TGTGCCAGCAGCTTAGATGCTCGGCAGGGCTATGGCTACACCTTC. This encodes CASSLDARQGYGYTF.

The rearrangement joins TRBV11-2 to TRBJ2-7; a possible D gene is TRBD1 (7 bases). Trimming removed 3 bases at V and 7 bases at J, with 22 bases between. The CDR3 totals 16 residues. The germline V gene has CDR1 SGHAT and CDR2 FQNNGV. This chain's CDR3 is CASSFVVGGGGGEQYF. The CDR3 coding sequence is TGTGCCAGCAGCTTTGTCGTCGGTGGAGGGGGCGGAGAGCAGTACTTC.

The chain links TRBV4-3 to TRBJ2-2, with D unclear. The CDR3 spans 16 residues. Trimming left V 1 base short and J 1 base short, with 10 bases between. CDR1 LGHNA and CDR2 YSLEER come from the germline V gene. The CDR3 coding sequence is TGCGCCAGCAGCCAAGTTCCAGGCTTGAACACCGGGGAGCTGTTTTTT. Translation: CASSQVPGLNTGELFF.

V and J are TRBV5-1 and TRBJ2-5; D ambiguous. The V and J ends lost 0 bases and 1 base respectively, with 4 bases between them. In germline, CDR1 is SGHRS, CDR2 YFSETQ. The CDR3 is made up of 13 amino acids. The CDR3 loop is CASSLVVQETQYF. The CDR3 DNA reads TGCGCCAGCAGCTTGGTAGTCCAAGAGACCCAGTACTTC.

J is TRBJ2-7 and V is TRBV7-6, with D possibly TRBD1 on 5 matching bases. V shed 1 base and J shed 1 base, with 14 bases lying between them. Germline values: CDR1 SGHVS, CDR2 FNYEAQ. The CDR3 is 16 residues long. CDR3: CASSLEVQGRSYEQYF. DNA of the CDR3: TGTGCCAGCAGCTTAGAGGTGCAGGGAAGATCCTACGAGCAGTACTTC. Together with reference TRBV7-6 and TRBJ2-7, the CDR3 gives the full variable domain: GAGVSQSPRYKVTKRGQDVALRCDPISGHVSLYWYRQALGQGPEFLTYFNYEAQQDKSGLPNDRFSAERPEGSISTLTIQRTEQRDSAMYRCASSLEVQGRSYEQYFGPGTRLTVT.

J is TRBJ2-7 and V is TRBV7-3; 7 positions agree with TRBD2. CDR3 length: 13 amino acids. CDR1 is SGHTA, CDR2 FQGTGA, per germline. With V trimmed by 2 bases and J by 6 bases, 4 bases remained unmatched. The CDR3 DNA sequence: TGTGCCAGCAGCTTAGGGCAGCGGGGCGAGCAGTACTTC. It is translated as CASSLGQRGEQYF.

V gene TRBV7-9 combines with J gene TRBJ2-2, with D possibly being TRBD1 (5 bases). CDR3 length equals 14 residues. The germline V gene encodes CDR1 SEHNR and CDR2 FQNEAQ (reference sequence). The germline V and J ends were trimmed by 5 bases and 3 bases, with 10 bases remaining between them. In DNA form, the CDR3 reads TGTGCCAGCAGCCCCAGGGCCTACACCGGGGAGCTGTTTTTT. It yields the protein CASSPRAYTGELFF.

The rearrangement joins TRBV19 to TRBJ1-4; D uncertain. The CDR3 contains 16 residues. In germline, CDR1 is LNHDA, CDR2 SQIVND (reference sequence). V lost 0 bases to trimming and J lost 0 bases, with 8 bases between them. The CDR3 spells CASSIDLIATNEKLFF. The CDR3, as DNA: TGTGCCAGTAGTATAGATCTTATAGCAACTAATGAAAAACTGTTTTTT.

The rearrangement joins TRBV7-8 to TRBJ2-1; 10 nucleotides agree with TRBD2. The CDR3 contains 16 residues. The germline CDR1 and CDR2 sequences are SGHVS and FQNEAQ. The trim removed 6 bases at V and 4 bases at J, leaving 9 bases unmatched. Here the CDR3 reads CASRRLGTSVYNEQFF. For the CDR3, the DNA is TGTGCCAGCAGGCGGCTTGGGACTAGCGTTTACAATGAGCAGTTCTTC.

This chain uses TRBV30 with TRBJ1-2; a possible D gene is TRBD1 (5 bases). The CDR3 runs to 14 residues. V shed 5 bases and J shed 5 bases, with 18 bases lying between them. CDR1 is GTSNPN, CDR2 SVGIG, per germline (reference sequence). CDR3 region: CAWGKGGGGYGYTF. CDR3 DNA sequence: TGTGCCTGGGGGAAAGGTGGGGGGGGATATGGCTACACCTTC.

The chain combines TRBV5-1 with TRBJ2-7, with 8 bases fitting TRBD2. CDR1 SGHRS and CDR2 YFSETQ come from the germline V gene. V trimming: 4 bases; J trimming: 3 bases; junction bases outside the gene matches: 6. The CDR3 runs 14 residues. The CDR3 protein is CASSPSGGGYEQYF. The CDR3 bases are TGCGCCAGCAGCCCCTCCGGGGGGGGCTACGAGCAGTACTTC.